This T cell receptor beta chain was recovered during a study of blood T cell repertoires in COVID-19. In the study overall: The United States, Italy and Spain provided the acute and convalescent COVID-19 samples. T cells, B-cell-depleted T cells, or PBMCs provided the cDNA or gDNA that served as material.

Some clones are missing from TCRdb's copy, which holds only in-frame ones; the method was immunoSEQ multiplex PCR. This table holds some 300,000 clones, approximately 85% found once. Each participant's cohort was designated according to participant-reported clinical history. Trimming removed 1 base from V and 3 bases from J, with 13 bases in between. There are 16 residues in the CDR3. The germline V gene has CDR1 LNHDA and CDR2 SQIVND (reference sequence). Input material: PBMCs or T cells enriched from blood (not recorded which). The receptor's source is a woman aged 25 to 39 who had recovered from COVID-19. V gene TRBV19 combines with J gene TRBJ1-5, with D uncertain. CDR3 region: CASSIGRGLDNQPQHF. CDR3 sequence (DNA): TGTGCCAGTAGTATAGGTCGGGGATTAGACAATCAGCCCCAGCATTTT.